The 29 T cell receptor beta chains presented below share a single source sample, sequenced in a study of cytomegalovirus exposure and HLA in healthy donors. The PCR had 60 Vbeta and 13 Jbeta primers. Assay: immunoSEQ multiplex PCR; the TCRdb copy retains only in-frame clones and omits some. There are 82,000 or so clones in the sample; over 9% occur only once, and around 26% lies in the top ten. The specimen sequenced was PBMCs. These receptors all stem from a man aged 55 to 70 in good health and CMV-seropositive.

V usage is TRBV7-2 and J usage is TRBJ2-5, with 9 bases fitting TRBD2. This CDR3 comprises 13 residues. The germline V gene encodes CDR1 SGHTA and CDR2 FQGNSA. Trimming at V came to 6 bases and at J to 13 bases, leaving 12 bases not matched to a gene. This CDR3 is CASSSSPGTSLYF. The DNA of the CDR3 is TGTGCCAGCAGTTCCTCCCCCGGGACTAGCTTGTACTTC.

The gene calls are TRBV5-4 and TRBJ1-6, with 9 bases lining up with TRBD1. Germline CDR1 and CDR2: SGHNT and YYREEE (reference sequence). The CDR3 is made up of 15 amino acids. Losses at the gene ends were 4 bases for V and 6 bases for J; bases not matched to a gene: 5. The CDR3 spells CASSPGQGGNSPLHF. The CDR3 DNA reads TGTGCCAGCAGCCCGGGACAGGGTGGTAATTCACCCCTCCACTTT.

The chain uses TRBV7-3 and TRBJ1-1; D might be TRBD1 (5 bases). The CDR3 totals 15 residues. V was cut by 0 bases and J by 5 bases, with 13 bases left in between. CDR1 and CDR2 (germline): SGHTA, FQGTGA. The CDR3 DNA sequence: TGTGCCAGCAGCTTAACTGGTTCAGGGAGGACTGAAGCTTTCTTT. Protein: CASSLTGSGRTEAFF. Filled out from reference TRBV7-3 and TRBJ1-1, the complete variable domain reads GAGVSQTPSNKVTEKGKYVELRCDPISGHTALYWYRQSLGQGPEFLIYFQGTGAADDSGLPNDRFFAVRPEGSVSTLKIQRTERGDSAVYLCASSLTGSGRTEAFFGQGTRLTVV.

The gene calls are TRBV6-5 and TRBJ2-3; D may be TRBD1 (6 bases). Germline V gene data show CDR1 as MNHEY and CDR2 as SVGAGI. V dropped 5 bases and J dropped 5 bases, with 11 bases sitting between them. The CDR3 runs 13 residues. CDR3 sequence (DNA): TGTGCCAGCAGTGTACAGGGCCAAGATACGCAGTATTTT. This encodes CASSVQGQDTQYF.

Many counts were recorded for this clone. CDR3 loop: CASRGDRINEKLFF. In nucleotides, the CDR3 is TGTGCCAGCCGTGGGGACAGGATTAATGAAAAACTGTTTTTT. This chain joins TRBV27 and TRBJ1-4; 8 bases agree with TRBD1. This CDR3 comprises 14 residues. Germline trimming cut 8 bases from V and 4 bases from J; bases unmatched to any gene: 6. CDR1 and CDR2 (germline): MNHEY, SMNVEV (reference sequence).

This clone has more than one count but fewer than ten. This chain connects TRBV7-2 to TRBJ2-3; the D is unclear. Germline CDR1 SGHTA, CDR2 FQGNSA. This CDR3 has 15 amino acids. The V end lost 2 bases, the J end lost 2 bases, and 11 bases lay between the germline ends. The CDR3: CASSLSAGFTDTQYF. CDR3 nucleotide sequence: TGTGCCAGCAGCTTAAGCGCTGGTTTCACAGATACGCAGTATTTT.

The chain carries TRBV7-9 and TRBJ2-3, with 9 bases lining up with TRBD1. Germline lookup yields CDR1 SEHNR and CDR2 FQNEAQ (reference sequence). The V and J ends lost 4 bases and 5 bases, in that order; junction bases with no gene match: 13. There are 17 residues in the CDR3. CDR3 DNA sequence: TGTGCCAGCAGCTCACGACCGTCGGACAGGGGAGGAGATACGCAGTATTTT. Encoded protein: CASSSRPSDRGGDTQYF. Full variable domain (missing parts from reference TRBV7-9 and TRBJ2-3): DTGVSQNPRHKITKRGQNVTFRCDPISEHNRLYWYRQTLGQGPEFLTYFQNEAQLEKSRLLSDRFSAERPKGSFSTLEIQRTEQGDSAMYLCASSSRPSDRGGDTQYFGPGTRLTVL.

A note on this clone: Since no conserved phenylalanine or tryptophan closes the CDR3, a read error is the likely cause. The chain combines TRBV5-1 with TRBJ1-1; perhaps TRBD1 as D (6 bases). The germline V gene has CDR1 SGHRS and CDR2 YFSETQ. This CDR3 is 16 amino acids long. The V end lost 4 bases, the J end lost 1 base, and 17 bases lay between the germline ends. The CDR3 DNA is TGCGCCAGCAGCCTGGGGGCAGCTATAGAGAACACTGAAGCTTTCCTT. Translation: CASSLGAAIENTEAFL.

This clone was seen a handful of times. The chain joins TRBV6-5 to TRBJ2-2; 10 bases align to TRBD2. CDR3 size: 15 residues. The germline CDR1 and CDR2 sequences are MNHEY and SVGAGI. After removal of 5 bases from V and 6 bases from J, the junction contained 6 bases not matched to a gene. CDR3 in DNA: TGTGCCAGCAGTCGAGCGGGAGGGCACCCCGGGGAGCTGTTTTTT. Protein sequence: CASSRAGGHPGELFF.

In this sample, this clone turned up a few times. The rearrangement joins TRBV28 to TRBJ1-2, with 7 bases fitting TRBD1. Germline trimming cut 3 bases from V and 2 bases from J; bases unmatched to any gene: 6. The CDR3 length is 15 residues. The germline V gene has CDR1 MDHEN and CDR2 SYDVKM. CDR3 region: CASSFQGQQNYGYTF. As DNA, the CDR3 is TGTGCCAGCAGTTTTCAGGGACAGCAAAACTATGGCTACACCTTC.

This clone turned up a few times. The gene calls are TRBV11-3 and TRBJ2-2; 8 positions agree with TRBD1. CDR1 and CDR2 (germline): SGHNT, YENEEA. The CDR3 runs to 16 residues. J lost 8 bases, V lost 5 bases, and 13 bases had no gene match. The chain's CDR3 is CASSKEGWQGAGELFF. The DNA of the CDR3 is TGTGCCAGCAGCAAAGAGGGGTGGCAGGGGGCAGGGGAGCTGTTTTTT.

The V gene is TRBV21-1, the J gene TRBJ1-1; the table's D call, TRBD1, has no DNA check behind it. TRBV21-1 is an annotated pseudogene. The CDR3 totals 16 residues. This CDR3 is CASSSTRGQGNTEAFF. The CDR3 region has the DNA TGTGCCAGCAGTTCTACCCGGGGACAGGGGAACACTGAAGCTTTCTTT.

This clone was counted only a few times. The CDR3 loop is CASSKLGGNSPLHF. As DNA, the CDR3 is TGTGCCAGTAGTAAGTTAGGGGGAAATTCACCCCTCCACTTT. The rearrangement links TRBV19 to TRBJ1-6; a weak D match, TRBD1 (6 bases). The CDR3 length is 14 residues. The germline V gene encodes CDR1 LNHDA and CDR2 SQIVND (reference sequence). Trimming left V 4 bases short and J 7 bases short, with 11 bases between.

This chain joins TRBV2 and TRBJ2-4, with D maybe TRBD2 (7 bases). Germline CDR1 SNHLY, CDR2 FYNNEI. The CDR3 is 17 amino acids. V was clipped by 1 base and J by 1 base, with 14 bases between them. For the CDR3, the DNA is TGTGCCAGCAGTGAAGGTGGGGGGGCTCGGGCCAAAAACATTCAGTACTTC. It is translated as CASSEGGGARAKNIQYF. Supplemented by reference TRBV2 and TRBJ2-4, the full variable domain reads EPEVTQTPSHQVTQMGQEVILRCVPISNHLYFYWYRQILGQKVEFLVSFYNNEISEKSEIFDDQFSVERPDGSNFTLKIRSTKLEDSAMYFCASSEGGGARAKNIQYFGAGTRLSVL.

This clone was observed a handful of times. The chain recombines TRBV18 with TRBJ1-1, with a tentative D call TRBD1 (6 bases). CDR1 KGHSH and CDR2 LQKENI come from the germline V gene. CDR3 length: 13 amino acids. Trimming took 5 bases from V and 5 from J, leaving 12 bases between them. The CDR3 loop is CASSVRGRTEAFF. The CDR3 DNA follows: TGTGCCAGCTCAGTCAGGGGCCGGACTGAAGCTTTCTTT.

This clone was observed a few times. The chain carries TRBV28 and TRBJ1-1; TRBD1 is a possible D gene (5 bases). The CDR3 is made up of 15 amino acids. V was cut by 3 bases and J by 1 base, with 12 bases left in between. Germline assignment: CDR1 MDHEN and CDR2 SYDVKM. The CDR3 here is CASSFPFGQNTEAFF. The CDR3 bases are TGTGCCAGCAGTTTCCCCTTCGGACAGAACACTGAAGCTTTCTTT.

This chain uses TRBV6-6 with TRBJ1-6, with TRBD1 as a possible D gene (6 bases). This CDR3 is 13 amino acids long. V gave up 9 bases and J gave up 9 bases, with 15 bases separating them. Germline-derived CDR1 and CDR2 are MNHNY and SVGAGI (reference sequence). The CDR3 loop reads CASSTGFSSPLHF. In DNA, the CDR3 is TGTGCCAGTAGTACAGGGTTCAGTTCACCCCTCCACTTT.

About this clone: Other nucleotide sequences from this sample produce the same CDR3. The genes are TRBV5-1 and TRBJ1-2; D is undetermined. Germline assignment: CDR1 SGHRS and CDR2 YFSETQ. The V and J ends lost 4 bases and 2 bases respectively, with 6 bases between them. CDR3 length equals 12 residues. CDR3 sequence reads: CASSRENYGYTF. The CDR3 coding sequence is TGCGCCAGCAGCCGGGAAAACTATGGCTACACCTTC.

This clone was detected many times. This chain uses TRBV9 with TRBJ2-1; TRBD2 is a possible D gene (5 bases). This CDR3 has 14 amino acids. V lost 6 bases, J lost 0 bases, and 10 bases lay in between. Germline CDR1 SGDLS, CDR2 YYNGEE. The CDR3 protein is CASTSGSSYNEQFF. In DNA form, the CDR3 reads TGTGCCAGCACCTCGGGGAGCTCCTACAATGAGCAGTTCTTC.

The chain combines TRBV30 with TRBJ1-4, with D unclear. The length of the CDR3 is 16 residues. CDR1 and CDR2 (germline): GTSNPN, SVGIG (reference sequence). V dropped 0 bases and J dropped 7 bases, with 18 bases sitting between them. Written as DNA, the CDR3 is TGTGCCTGGAGTGTATTTCTTGGGAGTATGGGTGAAAAACTGTTTTTT. Translated, it gives CAWSVFLGSMGEKLFF.

This clone was seen more than once but under ten times. The genes are TRBV6-1 and TRBJ2-5; 8 bases line up with TRBD1. The J call may be mistaken, given a closer DNA end match to TRBJ2-7. The CDR3 sequence is 15 residues long. Per germline, CDR1 MNHNS and CDR2 SASEGT. The CDR3 bases are TGTGCCAGCAGACAGACAGGGGCCCAAACCTACGAGCAGTACTTC. It translates to CASRQTGAQTYEQYF.

A few counts support this clone. V usage is TRBV6-5 and J usage is TRBJ1-5; no definite D call. This CDR3 is built from 15 residues. V lost 0 bases and J lost 2, with 8 bases in between. Germline CDR1 MNHEY, CDR2 SVGAGI. CDR3 protein: CASSYSRRGNQPQHF. The CDR3 DNA follows: TGTGCCAGCAGTTACTCGAGGAGGGGCAATCAGCCCCAGCATTTT.

The V and J genes are TRBV7-6 and TRBJ2-7; possibly TRBD2 for D (6 bases). Germline V gives CDR1 SGHVS, CDR2 FNYEAQ. There are 13 residues in the CDR3. Trimming removed 4 bases from V and 0 bases from J, with 7 bases in between. CDR3 in DNA: TGTGCCAGCAGCTGGACTAACTCCTACGAGCAGTACTTC. Amino acid sequence: CASSWTNSYEQYF. Full variable domain (remainder filled in from reference TRBV7-6 and TRBJ2-7): GAGVSQSPRYKVTKRGQDVALRCDPISGHVSLYWYRQALGQGPEFLTYFNYEAQQDKSGLPNDRFSAERPEGSISTLTIQRTEQRDSAMYRCASSWTNSYEQYFGPGTRLTVT.

This clone was seen a few times. This chain joins TRBV28 and TRBJ2-7, with 9 positions matching TRBD1. CDR3 length equals 14 residues. Germline-derived CDR1 and CDR2 are MDHEN and SYDVKM. With 5 bases clipped from V and 4 bases from J, the junction kept 6 bases outside the gene matches. The CDR3 protein is CASSTPGQGYEQYF. The CDR3 nucleotides read TGTGCCAGCAGTACCCCGGGACAGGGATACGAGCAGTACTTC.

The chain is built from TRBV7-9 and TRBJ1-2; 9 nucleotides agree with TRBD1. J gave up 8 bases and V 0 bases, and 4 bases lay outside the gene matches. The CDR3 totals 14 residues. Germline assignment: CDR1 SEHNR and CDR2 FQNEAQ (reference sequence). CDR3 sequence: CASSLAQGARGYTF. As DNA, the CDR3 is TGTGCCAGCAGCTTAGCACAGGGGGCGCGGGGCTACACCTTC.

The rearrangement joins TRBV6-1 to TRBJ1-6, with 8 bases that match TRBD1. Germline CDR1 is MNHNS and CDR2 is SASEGT. The CDR3 length is 13 residues. The J segment lost 7 bases and the V segment lost 4 bases, leaving 0 bases of the junction unmatched. The CDR3: CASSGTGNSPLHF. The CDR3 region has the DNA TGTGCCAGCAGTGGGACAGGGAATTCACCCCTCCACTTT.

This clone was recorded a few times. This rearrangement joins TRBV5-1 to TRBJ2-5, with 7 bases aligning to TRBD1. Germline trimming cut 0 bases from V and 3 bases from J; bases unmatched to any gene: 5. Germline V gene data show CDR1 as SGHRS and CDR2 as YFSETQ. The CDR3 extends over 15 amino acids. CDR3 sequence (DNA): TGCGCCAGCAGCTTGGACAGGGGCCTGGAAGAGACCCAGTACTTC. It is translated as CASSLDRGLEETQYF.

The chain recombines TRBV28 with TRBJ2-1; 9 bases match TRBD1. Germline assignment: CDR1 MDHEN and CDR2 SYDVKM. The CDR3 loop spans 15 amino acids. J lost 4 bases, V lost 6 bases, and 7 bases had no gene match. The CDR3 sequence is CASSHRQGVYNEQFF. The CDR3 DNA follows: TGTGCCAGCAGCCATCGACAGGGGGTGTACAATGAGCAGTTCTTC.

This clone occurred a few times. The chain joins TRBV19 to TRBJ1-1; D may be TRBD1 (6 bases). With 7 bases removed from V and 0 bases from J, the gap between germline ends came to 9 bases. Germline V gene data show CDR1 as LNHDA and CDR2 as SQIVND (reference sequence). The CDR3 is made up of 13 amino acids. CDR3 in amino acids: CASTYRVNTEAFF. The CDR3 DNA sequence: TGTGCCAGTACCTACAGGGTGAACACTGAAGCTTTCTTT.